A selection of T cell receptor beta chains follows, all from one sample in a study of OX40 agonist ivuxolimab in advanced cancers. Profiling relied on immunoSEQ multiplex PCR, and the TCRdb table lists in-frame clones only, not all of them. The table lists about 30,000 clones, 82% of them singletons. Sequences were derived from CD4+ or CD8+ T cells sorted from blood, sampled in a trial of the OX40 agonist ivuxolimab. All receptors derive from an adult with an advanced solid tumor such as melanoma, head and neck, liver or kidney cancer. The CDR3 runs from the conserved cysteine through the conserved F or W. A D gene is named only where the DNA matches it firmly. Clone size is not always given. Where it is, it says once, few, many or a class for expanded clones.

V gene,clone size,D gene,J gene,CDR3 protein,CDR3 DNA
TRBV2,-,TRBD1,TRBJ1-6,CASIDPGTVNSPLHF,TGTGCCAGCATCGATCCCGGGACAGTTAATTCACCCCTCCACTTT
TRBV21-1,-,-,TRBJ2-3,CASSKVSRRRADTQYF,TGTGCCAGCAGCAAAGTAAGCAGAAGAAGGGCAGATACGCAGTATTTT
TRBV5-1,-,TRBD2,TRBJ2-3,CTSSLTSGNTDTQYF,TGCACCAGCAGCTTGACTAGCGGAAACACAGATACGCAGTATTTT
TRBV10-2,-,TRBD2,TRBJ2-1,CASSGAGGEQFF,TGCGCCAGCAGTGGAGCGGGAGGGGAGCAGTTCTTC
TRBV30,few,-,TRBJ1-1,CAWGIGRMNTEAFF,TGTGCCTGGGGAATCGGACGGATGAACACTGAAGCTTTCTTT
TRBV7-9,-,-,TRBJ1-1,CASSWRLGNTEAFF,TGTGCCAGCAGCTGGCGGTTGGGGAACACTGAAGCTTTCTTT
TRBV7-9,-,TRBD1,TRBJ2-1,CASSLGAQGAIEQFF,TGTGCCAGCAGCTTAGGGGCCCAGGGGGCCATTGAGCAGTTCTTC
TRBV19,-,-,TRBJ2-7,CASSMGYLYEQYF,TGTGCCAGTAGTATGGGGTACCTATACGAGCAGTACTTC
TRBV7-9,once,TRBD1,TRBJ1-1,CASSLLGRGRENTEAFF,TGTGCCAGCAGCTTATTGGGCAGGGGGAGAGAGAACACTGAAGCTTTCTTT
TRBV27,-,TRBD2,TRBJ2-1,CASGASGGVF,TGTGCCAGCGGCGCTAGCGGGGGGGTCTTC
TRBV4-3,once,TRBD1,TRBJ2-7,CASSQSQGVPSYEQYF,TGCGCCAGCAGCCAATCGCAGGGGGTACCCTCCTACGAGCAGTACTTC
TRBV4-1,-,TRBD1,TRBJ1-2,CASSRTGTGGDGYTF,TGCGCCAGCAGCCGTACCGGGACAGGGGGCGATGGCTACACCTTC
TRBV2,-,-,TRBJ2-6,CASSDDRSGANVLTF,TGTGCCAGCAGTGATGACCGCTCTGGGGCCAACGTCCTGACTTTC
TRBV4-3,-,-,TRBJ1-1,CASSPGANTEAFF,TGCGCCAGCAGCCCCGGGGCCAACACTGAAGCTTTCTTT
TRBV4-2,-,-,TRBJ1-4,CASSQDEPTGANEKLFF,TGTGCCAGCAGCCAAGATGAGCCCACGGGAGCTAATGAAAAACTGTTTTTT
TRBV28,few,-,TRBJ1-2,CASSLVRSYGYTF,TGTGCCAGCAGTTTGGTCAGGTCCTATGGCTACACCTTC
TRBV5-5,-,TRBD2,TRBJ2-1,CASSLYVLANYNEQFF,TGTGCCAGCAGCTTATATGTACTAGCGAACTACAATGAGCAGTTCTTC
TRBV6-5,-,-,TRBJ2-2,CASRGRDTGELFF,TGTGCCAGCAGGGGGCGAGACACCGGGGAGCTGTTTTTT
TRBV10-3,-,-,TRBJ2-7,CAISDGVSYEQYF,TGTGCCATCAGTGACGGGGTCTCCTACGAGCAGTACTTC
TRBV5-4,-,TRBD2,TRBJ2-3,CASSTPSGRAPDDTQYF,TGTGCCAGCAGCACCCCTAGCGGGAGGGCCCCGGATGATACGCAGTATTTT
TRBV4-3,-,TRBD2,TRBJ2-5,CASSHRLAGGTQETQYF,TGCGCCAGCAGCCACCGACTAGCGGGGGGAACCCAAGAGACCCAGTACTTC
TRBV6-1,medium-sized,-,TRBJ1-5,CAEGNQPQHF,TGTGCCGAGGGGAATCAGCCCCAGCATTTT
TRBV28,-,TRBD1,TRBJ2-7,CASSPWGTAYEQYF,TGTGCCAGCAGTCCATGGGGGACAGCCTACGAGCAGTACTTC
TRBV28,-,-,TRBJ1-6,CASSPSGGVSPLHF,TGTGCCAGCAGCCCGTCGGGAGGAGTGTCACCCCTCCACTTT
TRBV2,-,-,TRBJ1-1,CASSTRDAPTEAFF,TGTGCCAGCAGTACCCGGGACGCTCCCACTGAAGCTTTCTTT
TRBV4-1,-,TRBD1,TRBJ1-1,CASSQDGTGQANTEAFF,TGCGCCAGCAGCCAAGACGGGACGGGACAGGCGAACACTGAAGCTTTCTTT
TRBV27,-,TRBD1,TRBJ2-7,CASGQGEQYF,TGTGCCAGCGGACAGGGTGAGCAGTACTTC
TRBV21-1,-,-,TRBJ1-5,CASSKGGTGNQPQHF,TGTGCCAGCAGCAAAGGAGGGACAGGGAATCAGCCCCAGCATTTT
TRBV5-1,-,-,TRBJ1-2,CASSLVREGSNYGYTF,TGCGCCAGCAGCTTGGTAAGGGAGGGGTCCAACTATGGCTACACCTTC
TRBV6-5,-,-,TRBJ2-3,CASSYSRGHTDTQYF,TGTGCCAGCAGTTACTCTCGCGGCCACACAGATACGCAGTATTTT
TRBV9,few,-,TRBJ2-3,CASSSSGVSTDTQYF,TGTGCCAGCAGCTCGAGCGGAGTTAGCACAGATACGCAGTATTTT
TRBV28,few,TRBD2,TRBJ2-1,CASSLTLAGRDEQFF,TGTGCCAGCAGTTTAACCTTAGCGGGAAGGGATGAGCAGTTCTTC
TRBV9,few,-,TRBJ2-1,CASSLRFGWNEQFF,TGTGCCAGCAGCCTCCGGTTTGGGTGGAATGAGCAGTTCTTC
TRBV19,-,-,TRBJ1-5,CASTKNPDGDQPQHF,TGTGCCAGTACCAAAAACCCCGACGGGGATCAGCCCCAGCATTTT
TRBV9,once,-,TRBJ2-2,CASSVGRGANTGELFF,TGTGCCAGCAGCGTCGGGAGAGGGGCGAACACCGGGGAGCTGTTTTTT
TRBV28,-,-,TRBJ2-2,CASREGQKEGGELFF,TGTGCCAGCAGGGAGGGACAGAAAGAGGGCGGGGAGCTGTTTTTT
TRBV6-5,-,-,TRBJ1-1,CASAQNTEAFF,TGTGCCAGCGCCCAGAACACTGAAGCTTTCTTT
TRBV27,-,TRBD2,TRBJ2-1,CASSPIGLAVYNEQFF,TGTGCCAGCAGTCCGATTGGACTAGCGGTATACAATGAGCAGTTCTTC
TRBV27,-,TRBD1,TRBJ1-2,CASGGTGLWDGYTF,TGTGCCAGCGGCGGGACAGGTCTGTGGGATGGCTACACCTTC
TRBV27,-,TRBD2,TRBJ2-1,CASSFNPGTSGRFNYNEQFF,TGTGCCAGCAGTTTTAACCCCGGGACTAGCGGGAGGTTTAACTACAATGAGCAGTTCTTC
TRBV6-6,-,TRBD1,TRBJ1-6,CASSDRENSPLHF,TGTGCCAGCAGTGACAGGGAGAATTCACCCCTCCACTTT
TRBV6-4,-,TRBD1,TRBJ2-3,CASSDGTGADTQYF,TGTGCCAGCAGTGACGGGACAGGGGCAGATACGCAGTATTTT
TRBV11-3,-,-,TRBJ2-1,CASSRGQEGNEQFF,TGTGCCAGCAGCCGCGGACAGGAGGGCAATGAGCAGTTCTTC
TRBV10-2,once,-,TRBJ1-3,CASSPGNTIYF,TGCGCCAGCAGTCCGGGAAACACCATATATTTT
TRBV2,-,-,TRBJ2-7,CASSWPAWGEQYF,TGTGCCAGCAGTTGGCCCGCTTGGGGCGAGCAGTACTTC
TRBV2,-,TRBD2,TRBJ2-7,CASSDYGLAAYEQYF,TGTGCCAGCAGCGATTACGGACTAGCGGCCTACGAGCAGTACTTC
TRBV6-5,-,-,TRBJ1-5,CASRQGVFDQPQHF,TGTGCCAGCAGACAGGGCGTTTTCGATCAGCCCCAGCATTTT
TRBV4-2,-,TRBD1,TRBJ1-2,CASSQEVVGQGNYGYTF,TGTGCCAGCAGCCAAGAGGTCGTGGGACAGGGTAACTATGGCTACACCTTC
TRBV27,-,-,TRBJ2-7,CASSPPNSYEQYF,TGTGCCAGCAGTCCCCCCAACAGCTACGAGCAGTACTTC
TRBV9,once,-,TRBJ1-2,CASNPVGSRGYTF,TGTGCCAGCAACCCTGTTGGGTCTCGAGGCTACACCTTC
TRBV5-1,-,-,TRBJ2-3,CASSPGLTRGDTQYF,TGCGCCAGCAGCCCAGGACTAACCCGAGGAGATACGCAGTATTTT
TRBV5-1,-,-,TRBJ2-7,CASSWKAIYEQYF,TGCGCCAGCAGCTGGAAAGCAATCTACGAGCAGTACTTC
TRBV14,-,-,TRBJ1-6,CASSPTGYNSPLHF,TGTGCCAGCAGCCCGACAGGTTATAATTCACCCCTCCACTTT
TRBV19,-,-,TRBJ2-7,CASSARGSSYEQYF,TGTGCCAGCTCAGCCAGGGGTTCCTCCTACGAGCAGTACTTC
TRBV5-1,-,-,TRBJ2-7,CASSPHTSSYEQYF,TGCGCCAGCAGCCCGCATACTAGTTCCTACGAGCAGTACTTC
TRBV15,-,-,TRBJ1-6,CATSRAGVGSPLHF,TGTGCCACCAGCAGAGCTGGGGTGGGTTCACCCCTCCACTTT
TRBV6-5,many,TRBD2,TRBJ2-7,CASKSLGAGEGEQYF,TGTGCCAGCAAAAGTTTAGGAGCGGGAGAGGGCGAGCAGTACTTC